The 27 T cell receptor beta chains presented below share a single source sample, sequenced in a study of identical twins. TCRdb independently ran MiXCR on the 5' RACE reads; one entry per CDR3 protein. In the table there are 250,000 or so distinct CDR3 sequences, approximately 7.9% of which are singletons. These same records also appear under a second study, on yellow fever vaccine responses in identical twins.

Source material: CD8+ T cells sorted from blood. These receptors all stem from a woman between 18 and 29 years old in good health.

The table lists this clonotype with many counts. J is TRBJ2-7 and V is TRBV6-5; 10 bases align to TRBD1. This CDR3 is built from 14 residues. Germline V gene sequence: CDR1 MNHEY, CDR2 SVGAGI. V shed 4 bases, J shed 4 bases, and the junction held 4 bases outside the gene matches. The CDR3 reads CASSFRDRGYEQYF. The CDR3, as DNA: TGTGCCAGCAGTTTCCGGGACAGGGGTTACGAGCAGTACTTC.

The genes are TRBV6-4 and TRBJ1-6; 10 bases match TRBD1. The CDR3 has 17 amino acids. V gave up 8 bases and J gave up 6 bases; unmatched junction bases: 13. Germline-derived CDR1 and CDR2 are MRHNA and SNTAGT. The CDR3 reads CASGIPTGGGGNSPLHF. CDR3 nucleotides: TGTGCCAGCGGAATTCCGACAGGGGGCGGGGGTAATTCACCCCTCCACTTT.

This clonotype was detected only a few times. The rearrangement links TRBV12-3 or TRBV12-4 to TRBJ2-7, with D perhaps assigned TRBD1 or TRBD2 (7 bases each). Trimming left V 5 bases short and J 6 bases short, with 14 bases between. This CDR3 is built from 13 residues. The CDR3 nucleotides are TGTGCCAGCAGTCAGGGGGGGGCTCGCGAGCAGTACTTC. Protein: CASSQGGAREQYF.

This clonotype was counted many times. The V gene is TRBV7-3, the J gene TRBJ2-7; 9 bases line up with TRBD1. V was pared by 0 bases and J by 5 bases, with 8 bases of the junction left unmatched. Germline V CDR1 and CDR2: SGHTA, FQGTGA. The CDR3 is made up of 16 amino acids. In DNA, the CDR3 is TGTGCCAGCAGCTTAACCGGGACAGGGAGTCTAGACGAGCAGTACTTC. It translates to CASSLTGTGSLDEQYF.

This clonotype has a count of ten or more. The chain carries TRBV2 and TRBJ2-1; TRBD1 is a possible D gene (6 bases). V was pared by 7 bases and J by 5 bases, with 15 bases between. Germline values: CDR1 SNHLY, CDR2 FYNNEI. The CDR3 extends over 14 amino acids. The CDR3 region has the DNA TGTGCCAGCACATGGGACACGGGGAACAATGAGCAGTTCTTC. Translated, it gives CASTWDTGNNEQFF.

The chain links TRBV28 to TRBJ2-7; 8 nucleotides align to TRBD1. Germline V gives CDR1 MDHEN, CDR2 SYDVKM. V was clipped by 4 bases and J by 0 bases; unmatched bases: 14. This CDR3 contains 18 residues. The CDR3 nucleotides read TGTGCCAGCAGTTCCACCTCAATCCGGGACAGGTCCTCCTACGAGCAGTACTTC. Amino acids: CASSSTSIRDRSSYEQYF.

The V and J genes are TRBV3-1 and TRBJ2-7, with 8 bases matching TRBD2. V lost 2 bases, J lost 0 bases, and 3 bases stayed unmatched. The CDR3 is 15 residues long. Germline V gene sequence: CDR1 LGHDT, CDR2 YNNKEL (reference sequence). CDR3 in DNA: TGTGCCAGCAGCCAATCAGCGGGAGCCTCCTACGAGCAGTACTTC. Translated: CASSQSAGASYEQYF.

This clonotype was counted at least ten times. The chain links TRBV9 to TRBJ2-3, with D hard to call. Per the germline V gene, CDR1 is SGDLS and CDR2 is YYNGEE. V was trimmed by 0 bases and J by 3 bases, leaving 2 bases between them. The CDR3 has 12 residues. The CDR3 sequence: CASSVGTDTQYF. In DNA form, the CDR3 reads TGTGCCAGCAGCGTAGGGACAGATACGCAGTATTTT.

This clonotype was detected many times. The rearrangement joins TRBV12-3 or TRBV12-4 to TRBJ2-1; possible D gene TRBD2, 6 bases. The CDR3 length is 12 residues. V lost 7 bases and J 6 bases, leaving 10 bases between the germline ends. CDR3 coding DNA: TGTGCCAGCAATGCGGGACCCAATGAGCAGTTCTTC. Its protein is CASNAGPNEQFF.

This clonotype occurred many times. V and J are TRBV7-8 and TRBJ2-1; 8 nucleotides match TRBD2. This CDR3 comprises 15 residues. V lost 5 bases, J lost 6 bases, and 9 bases stayed unmatched. Germline CDR1 and CDR2: SGHVS and FQNEAQ. CDR3 nucleotide sequence: TGTGCCAGCAGCCCCCAAGCGGGAGCCCTCAATGAGCAGTTCTTC. This codes for CASSPQAGALNEQFF.

Remarks on this clonotype: Given a much more abundant clone one base away, this may be a read error. The CDR3 here is CASSFDDYKQYF. The DNA of the CDR3 is TGTGCCAGCAGTTTTGACGACTACAAGCAGTACTTC. This chain joins TRBV28 and TRBJ2-7; D might be TRBD2 (5 bases). The V gene's germline CDR1 is MDHEN and CDR2 SYDVKM. The CDR3 has 12 amino acids.

The chain couples TRBV3-1 to TRBJ2-5; 7 positions agree with TRBD1. J was trimmed by 3 bases and V by 4 bases; bases with no gene match: 8. In germline, CDR1 is LGHDT, CDR2 YNNKEL (reference sequence). This CDR3 has 15 residues. CDR3 sequence: CASSPWTGWEETQYF. CDR3 DNA sequence: TGTGCCAGCAGCCCCTGGACAGGCTGGGAAGAGACCCAGTACTTC.

This clonotype has more than one count but fewer than ten. V gene TRBV24-1 combines with J gene TRBJ2-2; TRBD2 aligns across 14 bases. The CDR3 is 17 residues long. Per germline, CDR1 KGHDR and CDR2 SFDVKD. V was pared by 10 bases and J by 3 bases, with 9 bases of the junction left unmatched. The CDR3 sequence: CATQGTSGSDDTGELFF. CDR3 nucleotide sequence: TGTGCCACACAAGGGACTAGCGGGAGTGATGACACCGGGGAGCTGTTTTTT.

The chain joins TRBV11-2 to TRBJ2-1, with 7 bases lining up with TRBD2. This CDR3 has 16 amino acids. Germline CDR1 and CDR2: SGHAT and FQNNGV. J lost 5 bases, V lost 0 bases, and 7 bases had no gene match. The CDR3 protein is CASSLDLLAAHNEQFF. The DNA for the CDR3 is TGTGCCAGCAGCTTAGATCTGCTAGCGGCCCACAATGAGCAGTTCTTC.

The chain combines TRBV14 with TRBJ2-1, with D possibly called TRBD1 or TRBD2 (5 bases each). The CDR3 spans 14 residues. Germline CDR1 reads SGHDN; CDR2 reads FVKESK. V lost 3 bases and J 4 bases, leaving 10 bases between the germline ends. The CDR3: CASSQRGAYNEQFF. DNA for the CDR3: TGTGCCAGCAGCCAGAGAGGGGCTTACAATGAGCAGTTCTTC. Full variable domain (remainder filled in from reference TRBV14 and TRBJ2-1): EAGVTQFPSHSVIEKGQTVTLRCDPISGHDNLYWYRRVMGKEIKFLLHFVKESKQDESGMPNNRFLAERTGGTYSTLKVQPAELEDSGVYFCASSQRGAYNEQFFGPGTRLTVL.

The table lists this clonotype with a few counts. CDR3: CASSSFEASESEQYF. CDR3 coding DNA: TGCGCCAGCAGCTCGTTCGAGGCTAGCGAGAGCGAGCAGTACTTC. V gene TRBV4-1 combines with J gene TRBJ2-7; D may be TRBD2 (6 bases). CDR3 length equals 15 residues. CDR1 is MGHRA, CDR2 YSYEKL, per germline. Trimming stripped 5 bases from V and 6 bases from J, with 20 bases between.

This chain connects TRBV7-9 to TRBJ2-7; the D gene is possibly TRBD1 (5 bases). The CDR3 is 13 residues long. Germline CDR1 and CDR2: SEHNR and FQNEAQ (reference sequence). The V end lost 5 bases, the J end lost 0 bases, and 8 bases lay between the germline ends. This CDR3 is CASSARDSYEQYV. DNA for the CDR3: TGTGCCAGCAGCGCCAGGGACTCCTACGAGCAGTACGTC.

This clonotype was seen at least ten times. The genes are TRBV12-3 or TRBV12-4 and TRBJ2-5; 11 nucleotides agree with TRBD2. Trimming removed 5 bases from V and 3 bases from J; junction bases left unmatched: 5. The CDR3 length is 15 residues. DNA for the CDR3: TGTGCCAGCAGTATGACGACTAGCGGGAAAGAGACCCAGTACTTC. Translated, it gives CASSMTTSGKETQYF.

There are a few counts of this clonotype. The chain recombines TRBV28 with TRBJ1-6; a weak D match, TRBD1 (6 bases). CDR1 and CDR2 from the germline V gene are MDHEN and SYDVKM. V lost 10 bases to trimming and J lost 4 bases, with 14 bases between them. CDR3 length: 14 residues. CDR3 sequence reads: CATSRTVYNSPLHF. As DNA, the CDR3 is TGTGCCACCTCAAGGACAGTATATAATTCACCCCTCCACTTT.

This clonotype has just a few counts. For the CDR3, the DNA is TGTGCCAGCAGCTTACTGCAACCAACCCAGGGTGATACGCAGTATTTT. Its translation is CASSLLQPTQGDTQYF. This chain uses TRBV7-4 with TRBJ2-3; tentative D call: TRBD1 (5 bases). Germline CDR1 SGHVT, CDR2 SQSDAQ. There are 16 residues in the CDR3. V lost 2 bases to trimming and J lost 6 bases, with 18 bases between them.

This clonotype was detected once. The CDR3 carries no conserved terminal phenylalanine or tryptophan, so it likely arises from a read error. The chain uses TRBV6-5 and TRBJ2-3; 11 nucleotides agree with TRBD2. The CDR3 contains 18 residues. With V trimmed by 2 bases and J by 0 bases, 7 bases remained unmatched. In germline, CDR1 is MNHEY, CDR2 SVGAGI. The CDR3 nucleotides read TGTGCCAGCAGTTACAGTCTGACTAGCGGGATTAGCACAGATACGCAGTATTAT. Amino acid sequence: CASSYSLTSGISTDTQYY.

This chain connects TRBV9 to TRBJ2-1, with D possibly being TRBD1 (6 bases). V lost 3 bases and J 5 bases, leaving 9 bases between the germline ends. In germline, CDR1 is SGDLS, CDR2 YYNGEE. This CDR3 is built from 13 residues. The CDR3 sequence: CASSAGQHNEQFF. CDR3 sequence (DNA): TGTGCCAGCAGCGCCGGACAGCACAATGAGCAGTTCTTC.

The chain carries TRBV10-3 and TRBJ1-1; D not resolved. V was clipped by 2 bases and J by 5 bases, with 6 bases between them. Germline-derived CDR1 and CDR2 are ENHRY and SYGVKD. This CDR3 contains 12 residues. The CDR3 coding sequence is TGTGCCATCAGTGAGACGGGGACTGAAGCTTTCTTT. Protein sequence: CAISETGTEAFF.

This rearrangement joins TRBV7-9 to TRBJ2-5; D uncertain. The CDR3 covers 12 residues. V was pared by 4 bases and J by 8 bases, with 11 bases between. The germline CDR1 and CDR2 sequences are SEHNR and FQNEAQ (reference sequence). CDR3 protein: CASSYMLPTQYF. The CDR3 DNA sequence: TGTGCCAGCAGCTACATGTTGCCTACCCAGTACTTC.

At least ten counts were recorded for this clonotype. The gene calls are TRBV27 and TRBJ2-2; no firm D call. Germline V CDR1 and CDR2: MNHEY, SMNVEV (reference sequence). This CDR3 is 13 amino acids long. Trimming stripped 2 bases from V and 4 bases from J, with 5 bases between. This chain's CDR3 is CASSLASTGELFF. The CDR3 nucleotides read TGTGCCAGCAGTTTAGCTAGCACCGGGGAGCTGTTTTTT.

The sample holds a few counts of this clonotype. The chain combines TRBV7-2 with TRBJ2-5; 7 bases match TRBD1. With V trimmed by 2 bases and J by 4 bases, 7 bases remained unmatched. The CDR3 has 15 residues. CDR1 and CDR2 (germline): SGHTA, FQGNSA. CDR3 sequence reads: CASSLSYRGRETQYF. The CDR3 DNA reads as TGTGCCAGCAGCTTAAGTTACAGGGGACGAGAGACCCAGTACTTC.

In this sample, this clonotype turned up a few times. The V and J genes are TRBV4-1 and TRBJ1-5, with D uncertain. Deletions cut 0 bases from V and 3 bases from J, with 9 bases between. Germline V gives CDR1 MGHRA, CDR2 YSYEKL. The CDR3 loop spans 15 amino acids. This CDR3 reads CASSQEVRVNQPQHF. DNA for the CDR3: TGCGCCAGCAGCCAAGAAGTACGGGTCAATCAGCCCCAGCATTTT.